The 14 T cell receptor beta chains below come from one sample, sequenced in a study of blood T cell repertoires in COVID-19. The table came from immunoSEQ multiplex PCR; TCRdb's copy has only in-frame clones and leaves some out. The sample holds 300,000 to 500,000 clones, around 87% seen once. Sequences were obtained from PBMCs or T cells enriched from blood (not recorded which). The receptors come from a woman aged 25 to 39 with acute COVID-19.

The chain's CDR3 is CASSATGVYNSPLHF. CDR3 nucleotides: TGCGCCAGCAGTGCGACAGGGGTCTATAATTCACCCCTCCACTTT. The chain employs TRBV10-2 and TRBJ1-6; 8 bases match TRBD1. Germline loops: CDR1 WSHSY, CDR2 SAAADI. The junction had 2 bases not matched to a gene; V was cut back by 4 bases and J by 3 bases. This CDR3 comprises 15 residues.

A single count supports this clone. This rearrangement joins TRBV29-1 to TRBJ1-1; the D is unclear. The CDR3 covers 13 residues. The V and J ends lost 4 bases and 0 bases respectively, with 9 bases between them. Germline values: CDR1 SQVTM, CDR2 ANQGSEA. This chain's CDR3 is CSVVNRMNTEAFF. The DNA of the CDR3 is TGCAGCGTTGTCAACAGAATGAACACTGAAGCTTTCTTT.

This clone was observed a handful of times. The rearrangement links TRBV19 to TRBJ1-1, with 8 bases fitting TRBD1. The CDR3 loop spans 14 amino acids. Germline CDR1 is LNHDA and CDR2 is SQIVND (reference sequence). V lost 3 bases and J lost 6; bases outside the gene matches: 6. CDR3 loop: CASSIKGQGSEAFF. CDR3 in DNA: TGTGCCAGTAGTATCAAAGGACAGGGATCTGAAGCTTTCTTT.

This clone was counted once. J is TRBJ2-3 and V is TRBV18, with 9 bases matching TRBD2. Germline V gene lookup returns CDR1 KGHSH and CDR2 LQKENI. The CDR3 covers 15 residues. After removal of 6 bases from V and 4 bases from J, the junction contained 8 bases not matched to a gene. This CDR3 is CASSPSGEVADTQYF. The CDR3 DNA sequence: TGTGCCAGCTCGCCTAGCGGGGAAGTCGCAGATACGCAGTATTTT.

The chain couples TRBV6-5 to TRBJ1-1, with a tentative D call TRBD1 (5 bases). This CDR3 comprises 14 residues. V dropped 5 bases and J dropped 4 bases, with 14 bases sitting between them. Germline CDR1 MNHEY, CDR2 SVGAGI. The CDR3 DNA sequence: TGTGCCAGCAGTCACGGGGGGTTGAGCACTGAAGCTTTCTTT. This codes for CASSHGGLSTEAFF.

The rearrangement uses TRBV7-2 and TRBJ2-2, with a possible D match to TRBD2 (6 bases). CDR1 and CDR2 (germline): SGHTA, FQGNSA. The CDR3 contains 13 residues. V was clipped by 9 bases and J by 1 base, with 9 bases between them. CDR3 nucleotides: TGTGCCAGTGGCGGGGTGAACACCGGGGAGCTGTTTTTT. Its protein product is CASGGVNTGELFF.

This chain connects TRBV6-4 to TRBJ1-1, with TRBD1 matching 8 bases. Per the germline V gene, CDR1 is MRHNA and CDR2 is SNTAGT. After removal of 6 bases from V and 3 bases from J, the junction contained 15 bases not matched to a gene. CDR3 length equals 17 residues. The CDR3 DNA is TGTGCCAGCAGCCTAGACCCCTCAGGGGGCGCGTACACTGAAGCTTTCTTT. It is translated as CASSLDPSGGAYTEAFF.

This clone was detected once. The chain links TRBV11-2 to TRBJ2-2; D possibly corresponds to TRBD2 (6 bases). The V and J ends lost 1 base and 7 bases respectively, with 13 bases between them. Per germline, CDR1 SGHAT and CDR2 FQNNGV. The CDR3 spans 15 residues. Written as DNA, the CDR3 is TGTGCCAGCAGCTTAGTCGGGGGATTAGACGGGGAGCTGTTTTTT. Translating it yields CASSLVGGLDGELFF.

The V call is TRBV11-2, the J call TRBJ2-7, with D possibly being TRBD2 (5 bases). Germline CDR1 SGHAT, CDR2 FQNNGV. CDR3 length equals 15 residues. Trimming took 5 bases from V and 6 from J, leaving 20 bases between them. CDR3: CASSQTGLVTSEQYF. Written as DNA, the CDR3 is TGTGCCAGCAGCCAAACCGGACTCGTTACAAGCGAGCAGTACTTC. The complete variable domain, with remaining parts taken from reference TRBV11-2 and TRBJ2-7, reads EAGVAQSPRYKIIEKRQSVAFWCNPISGHATLYWYQQILGQGPKLLIQFQNNGVVDDSQLPKDRFSAERLKGVDSTLKIQPAKLEDSAVYLCASSQTGLVTSEQYFGPGTRLTVT.

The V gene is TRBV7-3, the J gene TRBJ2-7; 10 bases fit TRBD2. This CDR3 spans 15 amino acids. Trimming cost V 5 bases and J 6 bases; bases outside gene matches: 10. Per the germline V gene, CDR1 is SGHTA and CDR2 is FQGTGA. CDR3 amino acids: CASSPRSGGALEQYF. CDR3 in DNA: TGTGCCAGCAGCCCCCGCAGCGGGGGGGCCCTCGAGCAGTACTTC.

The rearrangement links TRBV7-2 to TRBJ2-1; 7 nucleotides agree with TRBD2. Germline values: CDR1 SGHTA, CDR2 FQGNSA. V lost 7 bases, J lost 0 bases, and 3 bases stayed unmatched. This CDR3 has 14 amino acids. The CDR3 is CASIPGGSYNEQFF. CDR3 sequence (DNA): TGTGCCAGCATCCCGGGGGGCTCCTACAATGAGCAGTTCTTC.

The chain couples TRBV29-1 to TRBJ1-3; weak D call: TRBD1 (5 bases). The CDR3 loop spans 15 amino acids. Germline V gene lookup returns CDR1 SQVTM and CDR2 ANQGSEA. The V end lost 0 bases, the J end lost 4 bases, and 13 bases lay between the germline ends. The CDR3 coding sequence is TGCAGCGTTGAAGACAAGGGGCAGGGCGGAAACACCATATATTTT. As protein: CSVEDKGQGGNTIYF.

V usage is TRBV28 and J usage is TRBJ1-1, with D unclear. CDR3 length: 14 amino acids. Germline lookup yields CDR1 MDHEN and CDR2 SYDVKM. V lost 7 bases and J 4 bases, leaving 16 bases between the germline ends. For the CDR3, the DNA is TGTGCCAGCACTCCTAGCTGGCGGGCCACTGAAGCTTTCTTT. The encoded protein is CASTPSWRATEAFF.

The CDR3 nucleotides are TGTGCCAGACGGGGAGGGCCTAACTATGGCTACACCTTC. Translated, it gives CARRGGPNYGYTF. V is TRBV12-3 or TRBV12-4 and J is TRBJ1-2; D unresolved. The V and J ends lost 9 bases and 0 bases respectively, with 11 bases between them. This CDR3 is 13 amino acids long.